The 29 T cell receptor beta chains below were found in one sample sequenced in a study of PD-1 blockade in classical Hodgkin lymphoma. The protocol was immunoSEQ multiplex PCR, while the TCRdb copy is restricted to in-frame clones and leaves out a portion. The table lists over 50,000 clones, 81% of them singletons, with under 20% in the top ten. Every patient experienced relapse after autologous stem cell transplantation, and brentuximab vedotin exposure varied. Sequences were derived from peripheral blood mononuclear cells (PBMCs), sampled at baseline. These receptors were taken from a human donor with classical Hodgkin lymphoma.

The chain is built from TRBV7-6 and TRBJ1-1, with TRBD1 matching 7 bases. CDR3 length: 14 residues. Germline CDR1 reads SGHVS; CDR2 reads FNYEAQ. V gave up 4 bases and J gave up 1 base; unmatched junction bases: 3. The CDR3: CASSSPGGNTEAFF. The CDR3 nucleotides read TGTGCCAGCAGCTCCCCAGGGGGGAACACTGAAGCTTTCTTT.

This clone has just one count. The genes are TRBV11-2 and TRBJ2-3; the D gene is possibly TRBD1 (5 bases). The CDR3 extends over 14 amino acids. The ends were cut back, 1 base at V and 8 bases at J, with 13 bases in the middle. Germline V gives CDR1 SGHAT, CDR2 FQNNGV. CDR3: CASSLGDSQGTQYF. The CDR3 nucleotides are TGTGCCAGCAGCTTAGGGGATTCGCAGGGTACGCAGTATTTT.

The chain has TRBV7-2 and TRBJ2-6, with D possibly being TRBD1 (6 bases). V lost 6 bases, J lost 0 bases, and 12 bases lay in between. The germline V gene encodes CDR1 SGHTA and CDR2 FQGNSA. This CDR3 has 16 residues. As DNA, the CDR3 is TGTGCCAGCAGGGGGACATTCTTCTCTGGGGCCAACGTCCTGACTTTC. Its translation is CASRGTFFSGANVLTF. The complete variable domain, with remaining parts taken from reference TRBV7-2 and TRBJ2-6, reads GAGVSQSPSNKVTEKGKDVELRCDPISGHTALYWYRQSLGQGLEFLIYFQGNSAPDKSGLPSDRFSAERTGGSVSTLTIQRTQQEDSAVYLCASRGTFFSGANVLTFGAGSRLTVL.

J is TRBJ2-5 and V is TRBV7-2; D not certain. Per germline, CDR1 SGHTA and CDR2 FQGNSA. There are 15 residues in the CDR3. Trimming pared 2 bases from V and 5 bases from J, leaving 15 bases between. CDR3 amino acids: CASSLIPFYGETQYF. The CDR3 region has the DNA TGTGCCAGCAGCTTAATCCCGTTCTACGGGGAGACCCAGTACTTC.

This clone was recorded once. J is TRBJ1-4 and V is TRBV18; 7 bases fit TRBD1. CDR1 and CDR2 from the germline V gene are KGHSH and LQKENI. CDR3 size: 15 residues. Trimming cost V 4 bases and J 3 bases; bases outside gene matches: 5. The CDR3 nucleotides read TGTGCCAGCTCACTCCCGGGACAGCCTAATGAAAAACTGTTTTTT. It is translated as CASSLPGQPNEKLFF.

This clone was recorded a few times. J is TRBJ2-1 and V is TRBV5-4; D is unclear. The CDR3 contains 15 residues. From germline, CDR1 is SGHNT and CDR2 YYREEE (reference sequence). Trimming cost V 2 bases and J 5 bases, with 14 bases left between them. The CDR3 reads CASSFEVAGNNEQFF. CDR3 coding DNA: TGTGCCAGCAGCTTTGAAGTAGCTGGGAACAATGAGCAGTTCTTC.

V and J are TRBV19 and TRBJ2-3; 10 bases line up with TRBD2. Germline CDR1 and CDR2: LNHDA and SQIVND (reference sequence). The length of the CDR3 is 17 residues. V dropped 5 bases and J dropped 1; count of bases not matched to a gene: 9. The CDR3 DNA follows: TGTGCCAGTAGTTCCTACGCCGGGACTAGCGGCACAGATACGCAGTATTTT. Encoded protein: CASSSYAGTSGTDTQYF.

V usage is TRBV9 and J usage is TRBJ2-3; the match to TRBD2 covers 9 bases. The CDR3 extends over 20 amino acids. Germline CDR1 reads SGDLS; CDR2 reads YYNGEE. The V segment lost 3 bases and the J segment 0 bases; nucleotides outside the gene matches: 17. The CDR3 bases are TGTGCCAGCAGCGCTACGTATCTAGCGGGACCCAGCTCTAGCACAGATACGCAGTATTTT. Residues: CASSATYLAGPSSSTDTQYF.

The sample holds a few counts of this clone. The chain combines TRBV29-1 with TRBJ1-2, with unresolved D. V was pared by 4 bases and J by 8 bases, with 11 bases between. From germline, CDR1 is SQVTM and CDR2 ANQGSEA. CDR3 length: 11 amino acids. The CDR3 sequence is CSVGYSAGYTF. CDR3 coding DNA: TGCAGCGTTGGGTATTCGGCAGGCTACACCTTC.

The chain links TRBV7-8 to TRBJ1-4; D remains unclear. The CDR3 has 13 residues. V lost 3 bases and J lost 6, with 8 bases in between. In germline, CDR1 is SGHVS, CDR2 FQNEAQ. The CDR3 DNA sequence: TGTGCCAGCAGCTTGGCAAGGGATGAAAAACTGTTTTTT. Its translation is CASSLARDEKLFF.

This clone was found once. J is TRBJ2-1 and V is TRBV7-9, with a weak D call TRBD2 (5 bases). Germline CDR1 reads SEHNR; CDR2 reads FQNEAQ (reference sequence). V dropped 0 bases and J dropped 0 bases, with 15 bases sitting between them. The length of the CDR3 is 18 residues. In nucleotides, the CDR3 is TGTGCCAGCAGCTTAGCGGGGTCTAGCTGGAGCTCCTACAATGAGCAGTTCTTC. As protein: CASSLAGSSWSSYNEQFF. Supplemented by reference TRBV7-9 and TRBJ2-1, the full variable domain reads DTGVSQNPRHKITKRGQNVTFRCDPISEHNRLYWYRQTLGQGPEFLTYFQNEAQLEKSRLLSDRFSAERPKGSFSTLEIQRTEQGDSAMYLCASSLAGSSWSSYNEQFFGPGTRLTVL.

This sequence joins TRBV18 and TRBJ2-7; D remains ambiguous. V shed 5 bases and J shed 2 bases, with 13 bases lying between them. From germline, CDR1 is KGHSH and CDR2 LQKENI. The CDR3 consists of 14 residues. The CDR3, as DNA: TGTGCCAGCTCAAGCCCCGTCCTTCCCTACGAGCAGTACTTC. This gives the protein CASSSPVLPYEQYF.

The chain recombines TRBV9 with TRBJ1-2; no firm D call. This CDR3 has 12 amino acids. Deletions cut 6 bases from V and 4 bases from J, with 10 bases between. Per the germline V gene, CDR1 is SGDLS and CDR2 is YYNGEE. The CDR3 loop is CASMGRTYGYTF. Written as DNA, the CDR3 is TGTGCCAGCATGGGCCGTACCTATGGCTACACCTTC.

V is TRBV4-1 and J is TRBJ1-5, with D possibly being TRBD1 (5 bases). Germline V gene sequence: CDR1 MGHRA, CDR2 YSYEKL. The V end lost 4 bases, the J end lost 4 bases, and 14 bases lay between the germline ends. This CDR3 has 15 residues. Written as DNA, the CDR3 is TGCGCCAGCAGCCTCACATTATCAGGGAATCAGCCCCAGCATTTT. Translating it yields CASSLTLSGNQPQHF.

This clone showed up just a few times. The V and J genes are TRBV5-6 and TRBJ1-1, with D perhaps TRBD1 (6 bases). The V gene lost 3 bases and the J gene lost 4 bases, with 22 bases spanning the gap. The CDR3 covers 17 residues. Germline V gives CDR1 SGHDT, CDR2 YYEEEE. The CDR3 region is CASSSGAGATYSTEAFF. The CDR3 DNA follows: TGTGCCAGCAGCTCTGGGGCAGGGGCGACGTATAGCACTGAAGCTTTCTTT. Variable domain in full (rest from reference TRBV5-6 and TRBJ1-1): DAGVTQSPTHLIKTRGQQVTLRCSPKSGHDTVSWYQQALGQGPQFIFQYYEEEERQRGNFPDRFSGHQFPNYSSELNVNALLLGDSALYLCASSSGAGATYSTEAFFGQGTRLTVV.

The chain's CDR3 is CASKETGTLLVYGYTF. The CDR3 DNA follows: TGTGCCAGTAAGGAGACAGGGACCCTCCTGGTCTATGGCTACACCTTC. V gene TRBV19 combines with J gene TRBJ1-2; 7 bases agree with TRBD1. The V segment lost 7 bases and the J segment 4 bases; nucleotides outside the gene matches: 15. The CDR3 is 16 amino acids. The germline gives CDR1 LNHDA, CDR2 SQIVND (reference sequence).

The genes are TRBV10-3 and TRBJ1-2; D call uncertain. V was cut by 4 bases and J by 8 bases, with 8 bases left in between. CDR3 size: 11 residues. Germline CDR1 reads ENHRY; CDR2 reads SYGVKD. The CDR3 region has the DNA TGTGCCATCAGTGCTGGGAGCGGCTACACCTTC. It yields the protein CAISAGSGYTF.

The V and J genes are TRBV2 and TRBJ1-5; D unclear. Looked up from germline, CDR1 is SNHLY and CDR2 is FYNNEI. The CDR3 contains 13 residues. Deletions cut 2 bases from V and 9 bases from J, with 11 bases between. CDR3 coding DNA: TGTGCCAGCAGTGAACCCCTAGGAGGGCCCCAGCATTTT. This translates into CASSEPLGGPQHF.

This chain joins TRBV9 and TRBJ2-7; 7 nucleotides align to TRBD2. The CDR3 is made up of 15 amino acids. Germline V lookup: CDR1 SGDLS, CDR2 YYNGEE. V dropped 4 bases and J dropped 3; count of bases not matched to a gene: 10. CDR3 nucleotides: TGTGCCAGCAGCCCCTTTCCTAGCGGCCTCTACGAGCAGTACTTC. Encoded protein: CASSPFPSGLYEQYF.

The chain recombines TRBV15 with TRBJ2-7; D gene ambiguous. From germline, CDR1 is LNHNV and CDR2 YYDKDF (reference sequence). Trimming shortened V by 0 bases and J by 1 base, and 13 bases separated the two germline ends. This CDR3 region has 16 residues. CDR3 region: CATSRDKPGESYEQYV. The CDR3 DNA sequence: TGTGCCACCAGCAGAGACAAACCGGGTGAGTCCTACGAGCAGTACGTC.

V gene TRBV19 combines with J gene TRBJ2-1; no definite D call. CDR3 length: 16 residues. From germline, CDR1 is LNHDA and CDR2 SQIVND (reference sequence). Trimming shortened V by 3 bases and J by 7 bases, and 19 bases separated the two germline ends. CDR3 residues: CASSIERLNLGNEQFF. In DNA form, the CDR3 reads TGTGCCAGTAGTATTGAAAGACTTAACCTTGGGAATGAGCAGTTCTTC.

This clone has just a few counts. This rearrangement joins TRBV5-1 to TRBJ1-2, with TRBD1 matching over 7 bases. CDR1 is SGHRS and CDR2 is YFSETQ in the germline V gene. CDR3 length: 15 amino acids. Losses at the gene ends were 0 bases for V and 3 bases for J; bases not matched to a gene: 5. CDR3 residues: CASSLESDRHYGYTF. CDR3 coding DNA: TGCGCCAGCAGCTTGGAATCGGACAGGCACTATGGCTACACCTTC.

The rearrangement links TRBV29-1 to TRBJ1-3, with D possibly TRBD1 on 5 matching bases. Germline V lookup: CDR1 SQVTM, CDR2 ANQGSEA. V lost 6 bases to trimming and J lost 0 bases, with 15 bases between them. The CDR3 sequence is 15 residues long. As DNA, the CDR3 is TGCAGCGTGAGGCCGTTGGGGGGCTCTGGAAACACCATATATTTT. Translated, it gives CSVRPLGGSGNTIYF.

This clone was observed once. The rearrangement joins TRBV5-4 to TRBJ1-2; 7 bases agree with TRBD1. In germline, CDR1 is SGHNT, CDR2 YYREEE (reference sequence). J was trimmed by 4 bases and V by 0 bases; bases with no gene match: 6. The CDR3 is 15 residues long. CDR3 nucleotides: TGTGCCAGCAGCTTGGCTGCAGGGGGATCCTATGGCTACACCTTC. Encoded protein: CASSLAAGGSYGYTF.

The table lists this clone with a count of one. This rearrangement joins TRBV20-1 to TRBJ1-2; no firm D call. The V end lost 3 bases, the J end lost 8 bases, and 10 bases lay between the germline ends. CDR3 length: 11 amino acids. Germline lookup yields CDR1 DFQATT and CDR2 SNEGSKA (reference sequence). The CDR3 nucleotides are TGCAGTGCTAGCTGGGATCGAGGCTACACCTTC. Translation: CSASWDRGYTF.

The V and J genes are TRBV30 and TRBJ1-1; D is unclear. The CDR3 totals 15 residues. Germline loops: CDR1 GTSNPN, CDR2 SVGIG (reference sequence). V was shortened by 3 bases and J by 4 bases, with 18 bases between the two germline ends. The CDR3 is CAWRPPTRSGTEAFF. DNA of the CDR3: TGTGCCTGGAGGCCCCCGACTCGCTCGGGCACTGAAGCTTTCTTT.

This clone occurred a few times. The rearrangement links TRBV4-2 to TRBJ2-2; 10 bases line up with TRBD2. The CDR3 totals 19 residues. Germline lookup yields CDR1 LGHNA and CDR2 YNFKEQ. After removal of 5 bases from V and 4 bases from J, the junction contained 16 bases not matched to a gene. CDR3 sequence: CASSLDGLAGVTGTGELFF. CDR3 in DNA: TGTGCCAGCAGCTTGGATGGCCTAGCGGGAGTGACGGGCACCGGGGAGCTGTTTTTT.

The rearrangement joins TRBV21-1 to TRBJ1-1; the table assigns TRBD1, which was not confirmed against the DNA. TRBV21-1 is a pseudogene. The CDR3 runs to 13 residues. Written as DNA, the CDR3 is TGTGCCAGCAGCGTCCCAGGGGACACTGAAGCTTTCTTT. Translated, it gives CASSVPGDTEAFF.

V is TRBV7-2 and J is TRBJ1-4; possible D gene TRBD1, 6 bases. CDR1 is SGHTA and CDR2 is FQGNSA in the germline V gene. The CDR3 loop spans 15 amino acids. V was trimmed by 5 bases and J by 13 bases, leaving 23 bases between them. The CDR3 reads CASSAATGRTVGLFF. The DNA of the CDR3 is TGTGCCAGCAGCGCAGCTACAGGGCGGACCGTAGGACTGTTTTTT.